The rows below give T cell receptor beta chains drawn from one sample of a study of blood T cells in healthy people across ages. Using its own MiXCR run on the 5' RACE reads, TCRdb lists one record per CDR3 protein. The sample holds 1 million to 1.2 million distinct CDR3 sequences, more than 30% seen once. Sequenced input: blood. These TCRs come from a man in his late teens or twenties in good health. The CDR3 runs from the conserved cysteine through the conserved F or W. The order of the fields is J gene, clone size, V gene, D gene, CDR3 protein, CDR3 DNA. A D gene is named only where the DNA matches it firmly. A row's size may be missing; if present it is once, few, many or a size class.

>TRBJ2-1|.|TRBV20-1|TRBD1
CSARVAGGWSVVNEQFF
TGCAGTGCTAGAGTGGCAGGGGGCTGGTCGGTGGTCAATGAGCAGTTCTTC
>TRBJ2-1|.|TRBV10-3|.
CAISDYDEVGREQFF
TGTGCCATCAGTGACTACGACGAAGTGGGACGTGAGCAGTTCTTC
>TRBJ1-2|few|TRBV3-1|.
CASSQDVEGQPYGYTF
TGTGCCAGCAGCCAAGATGTAGAGGGCCAGCCGTATGGCTACACCTTC
>TRBJ1-5|few|TRBV7-9|.
CASSPDTNSNQPQHF
TGTGCCAGCAGCCCGGACACAAATAGCAATCAGCCCCAGCATTTT
>TRBJ1-2|few|TRBV5-5|.
CASSSAARQQEGYTF
TGTGCCAGCAGTTCGGCGGCTAGACAGCAGGAGGGCTACACCTTC
>TRBJ1-4|.|TRBV7-2|.
CASSVRWGEKLFF
TGTGCCAGCAGCGTGAGATGGGGTGAAAAACTGTTTTTT
>TRBJ1-2|once|TRBV5-1|.
CASSLAETDGYTF
TGCGCCAGCAGCTTGGCCGAGACAGATGGCTACACCTTC
>TRBJ2-7|.|TRBV27|.
CASSFYREGYEQYF
TGTGCCAGCAGTTTTTACAGGGAGGGCTACGAGCAGTACTTC
>TRBJ2-7|.|TRBV6-6|.
CASSARGGYSYNEQYF
TGTGCCAGCAGTGCCCGAGGAGGTTACTCCTACAATGAGCAGTACTTC
>TRBJ1-4|.|TRBV7-9|TRBD1
CASSQGDRAEEKLFF
TGTGCCAGCAGCCAAGGGGACAGGGCGGAAGAAAAACTGTTTTTT
>TRBJ1-1|.|TRBV5-5|TRBD1
CASSLLQGGFSEAFF
TGTGCCAGCAGCTTGTTACAGGGGGGCTTCTCTGAAGCTTTCTTT
>TRBJ1-1|once|TRBV4-2|.
CASSQGPLLSSSAFF
TGTGCCAGCAGCCAAGGCCCCTTACTAAGTTCGTCGGCTTTCTTT
>TRBJ1-2|few|TRBV28|.
CASSSVPRGSPPFNYGYTF
TGTGCCAGCAGTTCGGTGCCTCGGGGCAGTCCTCCCTTTAACTATGGCTACACCTTC
>TRBJ1-1|.|TRBV28|.
CASSCEGMIENTEAFF
TGTGCCAGCAGTTGCGAGGGGATGATCGAAAACACTGAAGCTTTCTTT
>TRBJ1-1|.|TRBV2|.
CASSADGNTEAFF
TGTGCCAGCAGCGCGGACGGGAACACTGAAGCTTTCTTT
>TRBJ2-5|.|TRBV5-1|TRBD1
CASSYSTGGSAETQYF
TGCGCCAGCAGCTATTCAACAGGGGGCTCGGCCGAGACCCAGTACTTC
>TRBJ1-5|few|TRBV11-1|.
CASSPGKGGTLDGHSNQPQHF
TGTGCCAGCAGCCCCGGGAAGGGTGGTACTTTGGATGGTCATAGCAATCAGCCCCAGCATTTT
>TRBJ2-2|.|TRBV9|TRBD1
CASSVARTGWDTGELFF
TGTGCCAGCAGCGTAGCTAGGACAGGGTGGGACACCGGGGAGCTGTTTTTT
>TRBJ1-5|few|TRBV20-1|.
CSASRGNSNQPQHF
TGCAGTGCGAGTAGGGGAAATAGCAATCAGCCCCAGCATTTT
>TRBJ2-1|.|TRBV7-8|TRBD2
CASSLLAGGSDEQFF
TGTGCCAGCAGCTTACTAGCGGGGGGTTCCGATGAGCAGTTCTTC
>TRBJ1-2|.|TRBV12-3/TRBV12-4|.
CASSRTSPGYRGYTF
TGTGCCAGCAGTCGGACGAGTCCAGGGTATCGTGGCTACACCTTC
>TRBJ2-3|.|TRBV7-2|.
CASRQPPGNTQYF
TGTGCCAGCAGACAGCCCCCGGGCAATACGCAGTATTTT
>TRBJ1-4|few|TRBV4-2|TRBD1
CASSQTATGASEKLFF
TGTGCCAGCAGCCAGACTGCGACAGGGGCGAGTGAAAAACTGTTTTTT
>TRBJ1-4|.|TRBV11-2|.
CASSPSRDKNEKLFF
TGTGCCAGCAGCCCATCCCGGGACAAGAATGAAAAACTGTTTTTT
>TRBJ2-5|.|TRBV20-1|TRBD2
CSARDRRSGQETQYF
TGCAGTGCTAGAGATCGGCGTAGCGGGCAAGAGACCCAGTACTTC
>TRBJ1-1|few|TRBV5-1|.
CASSLVRMNTEAFF
TGCGCCAGCAGCTTAGTAAGAATGAACACTGAAGCTTTCTTT
>TRBJ1-1|.|TRBV19|.
CASSQPGLGNTEAFF
TGTGCCAGTAGCCAACCGGGACTGGGGAACACTGAAGCTTTCTTT
>TRBJ1-1|few|TRBV20-1|TRBD1
CSAADRGNTEAFF
TGCAGTGCTGCAGACAGGGGGAACACTGAAGCTTTCTTT
>TRBJ2-3|.|TRBV6-6|TRBD1
CASHRGMTDTQYF
TGTGCCAGCCACAGGGGGATGACAGATACGCAGTATTTT
>TRBJ2-5|.|TRBV29-1|.
CSVVTEQEAQYF
TGCAGCGTCGTCACAGAACAAGAGGCCCAGTACTTC
>TRBJ2-3|few|TRBV29-1|TRBD2
CSVPALLAVGPDTQYF
TGCAGCGTCCCAGCCTTACTAGCGGTGGGCCCAGATACGCAGTATTTT
>TRBJ2-7|.|TRBV20-1|.
CSARDRQGYNEQYF
TGCAGTGCTAGAGATCGCCAGGGCTACAATGAGCAGTACTTC
>TRBJ1-1|once|TRBV28|TRBD1
CARSLSRTGTWRTEAFF
TGTGCCCGCAGTTTATCCAGGACAGGGACGTGGCGCACTGAAGCTTTCTTT
>TRBJ2-1|.|TRBV4-3|.
CASSQDNVKGREQFF
TGCGCCAGCAGCCAAGATAACGTTAAGGGGCGGGAGCAGTTCTTC
>TRBJ2-1|few|TRBV20-1|TRBD2
CSARDSRAGGTNEQFF
TGCAGTGCTAGAGATAGTCGAGCGGGGGGGACGAATGAGCAGTTCTTC
>TRBJ2-1|.|TRBV6-2/TRBV6-3|.
CASSYGGLTSWNEQFF
TGTGCCAGCAGTTACGGGGGGCTAACGTCGTGGAATGAGCAGTTCTTC
>TRBJ1-1|.|TRBV20-1|.
CSAVQDEAFF
TGCAGTGCTGTCCAGGACGAAGCTTTCTTT
>TRBJ1-2|.|TRBV4-3|.
CASSQKSRVNYGYTF
TGCGCCAGCAGCCAAAAGTCGAGGGTTAACTATGGCTACACCTTC
>TRBJ2-1|few|TRBV28|TRBD2
CASRPLAGGYNEQFF
TGTGCCAGCAGACCTCTTGCGGGGGGCTACAATGAGCAGTTCTTC
>TRBJ1-1|few|TRBV5-1|TRBD1
CASSIRQGVGEAFF
TGCGCCAGCAGCATCCGACAGGGCGTTGGTGAAGCTTTCTTT
>TRBJ2-1|.|TRBV9|TRBD2
CASSKSGGLSYNEQFF
TGTGCCAGCAGCAAAAGCGGGGGGCTATCCTACAATGAGCAGTTCTTC
>TRBJ2-1|few|TRBV12-3/TRBV12-4|.
CASSPPRGYGNEQFF
TGTGCCAGTAGTCCCCCACGGGGCTACGGGAATGAGCAGTTCTTC
>TRBJ1-1|.|TRBV7-9|.
CVSSPGQMNTEAFF
TGTGTCAGCAGCCCCGGACAAATGAACACTGAAGCTTTCTTT
>TRBJ2-1|.|TRBV14|.
CASSHPRRVLSNEQFF
TGTGCCAGCAGCCACCCGCGTCGGGTCTTGTCCAATGAGCAGTTCTTC
>TRBJ2-1|.|TRBV2|.
CASSEQGSYNEQVF
TGTGCCAGCAGTGAACAGGGGTCCTACAATGAGCAGGTCTTC
>TRBJ1-2|.|TRBV6-1|.
CAVIRTLNYGYTF
TGTGCCGTCATCAGGACCCTTAACTATGGCTACACCTTC
>TRBJ1-2|.|TRBV7-9|.
CASSPPSSYGYTF
TGTGCCAGCAGCCCACCAAGTTCCTATGGCTACACCTTC
>TRBJ2-7|few|TRBV6-6|TRBD2
CASSPLGGGAYEQYF
TGTGCCAGTAGCCCACTTGGCGGGGGGGCCTACGAGCAGTACTTC